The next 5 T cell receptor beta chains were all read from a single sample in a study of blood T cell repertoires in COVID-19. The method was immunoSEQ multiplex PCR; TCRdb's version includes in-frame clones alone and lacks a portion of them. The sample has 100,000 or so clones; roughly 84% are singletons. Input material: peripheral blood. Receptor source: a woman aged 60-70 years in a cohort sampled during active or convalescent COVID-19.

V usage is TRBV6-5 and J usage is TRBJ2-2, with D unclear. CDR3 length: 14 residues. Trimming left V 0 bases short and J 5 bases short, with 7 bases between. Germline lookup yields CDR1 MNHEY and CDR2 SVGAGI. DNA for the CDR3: TGTGCCAGCAGTTACTCCTTACGGACCGGGGAGCTGTTTTTT. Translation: CASSYSLRTGELFF.

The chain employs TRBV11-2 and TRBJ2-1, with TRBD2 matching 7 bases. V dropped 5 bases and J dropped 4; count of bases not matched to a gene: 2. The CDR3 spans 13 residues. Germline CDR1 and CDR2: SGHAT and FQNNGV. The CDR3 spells CASSGLVYNEQFF. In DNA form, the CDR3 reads TGTGCCAGCAGCGGACTAGTTTACAATGAGCAGTTCTTC.

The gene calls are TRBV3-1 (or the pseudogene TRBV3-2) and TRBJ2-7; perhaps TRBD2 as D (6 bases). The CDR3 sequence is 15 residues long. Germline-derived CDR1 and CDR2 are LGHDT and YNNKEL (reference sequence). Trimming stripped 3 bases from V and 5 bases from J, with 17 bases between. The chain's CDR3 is CASSHFPGGKNEQYF. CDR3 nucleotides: TGTGCCAGCAGCCACTTTCCCGGAGGGAAGAACGAGCAGTACTTC.

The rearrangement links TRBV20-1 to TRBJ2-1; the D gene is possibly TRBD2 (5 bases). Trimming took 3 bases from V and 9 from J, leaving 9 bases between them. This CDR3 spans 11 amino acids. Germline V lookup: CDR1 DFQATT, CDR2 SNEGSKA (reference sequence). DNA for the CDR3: TGCAGTGCTAGCCAGCGGACTGAGCAGTTCTTC. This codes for CSASQRTEQFF.

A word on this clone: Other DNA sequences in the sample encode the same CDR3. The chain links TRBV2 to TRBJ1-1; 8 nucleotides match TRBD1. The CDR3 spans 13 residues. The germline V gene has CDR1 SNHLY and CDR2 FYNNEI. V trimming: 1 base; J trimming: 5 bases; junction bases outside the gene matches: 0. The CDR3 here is CASSEDRGTEAFF. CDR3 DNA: TGTGCCAGCAGTGAAGACAGGGGGACTGAAGCTTTCTTT.